The sample holds many counts of the clone carrying this TCR beta chain. The data derive from a study of blood T cell repertoires in COVID-19. About the research overall: The study drew acute and convalescent COVID-19 samples from the United States, Italy and Spain. Sample material is recorded as cDNA or gDNA derived from T cells, B-cell-depleted T cells, or PBMCs.

Original processing methods: Quantification of nucleated cells was approximated via reference gene primer amplification. Here immunoSEQ multiplex PCR was the method, and the copy in TCRdb shows in-frame clones only, minus some. Clonal size and the V and J genes are those of that table, whereas D and trimming came from the DNA. The sample has more than 75,000 clones, around nine tenths seen once. Germline lookup yields CDR1 LNHDA and CDR2 SQIVND (reference sequence). The CDR3 covers 14 residues. With 4 bases removed from V and 3 bases from J, the gap between germline ends came to 13 bases. The clonotype was recovered from a woman older than 75 with active COVID-19. The V and J genes are TRBV19 and TRBJ2-7, with D possibly being TRBD1 (5 bases). The specimen sequenced was peripheral blood. DNA for the CDR3: TGTGCCAGTAGTACGCTAACAGGAGTCTACGAGCAGTACTTC. Its translation: CASSTLTGVYEQYF.